This TCR beta chain was recovered during a study of cytomegalovirus exposure and HLA in healthy donors. This clone has more than one count but fewer than ten. The PCR employed 60 Vbeta primers together with 13 Jbeta primers. The protocol was immunoSEQ multiplex PCR, while the TCRdb copy is restricted to in-frame clones and leaves out a portion. In the table there are more than 100,000 clones, around two thirds of which are singletons. Germline CDR1 MNHNS, CDR2 SASEGT. The ends lost 6 bases at V and 4 bases at J; junction bases unmatched: 0. The CDR3 loop spans 12 amino acids. The sequenced sample consisted of PBMCs. The receptor was derived from a woman aged 45-60 years in good health and CMV-seronegative. The rearrangement links TRBV6-1 to TRBJ1-1; 9 bases agree with TRBD1. The DNA of the CDR3 is TGTGCCAGCAGGACAGGGGGCACTGAAGCTTTCTTT. The encoded protein is CASRTGGTEAFF.